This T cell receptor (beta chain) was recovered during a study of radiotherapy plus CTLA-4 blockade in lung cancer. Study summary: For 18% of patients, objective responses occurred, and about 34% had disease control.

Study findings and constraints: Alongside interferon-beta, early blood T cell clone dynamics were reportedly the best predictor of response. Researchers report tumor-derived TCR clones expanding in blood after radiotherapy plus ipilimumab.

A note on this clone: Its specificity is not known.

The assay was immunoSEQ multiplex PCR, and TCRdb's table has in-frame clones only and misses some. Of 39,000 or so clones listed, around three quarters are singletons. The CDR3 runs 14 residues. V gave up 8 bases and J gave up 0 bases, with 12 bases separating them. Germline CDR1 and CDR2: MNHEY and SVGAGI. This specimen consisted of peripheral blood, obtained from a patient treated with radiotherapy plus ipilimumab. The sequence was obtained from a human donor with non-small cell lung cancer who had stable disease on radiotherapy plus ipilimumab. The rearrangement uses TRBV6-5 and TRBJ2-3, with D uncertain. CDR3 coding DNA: TGTGCCAGCTCCCCCTTCCCAAGCACAGATACGCAGTATTTT. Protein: CASSPFPSTDTQYF.